This T cell receptor beta chain was documented in a study of post-analysis software for immune sequencing data (dated by TCRdb to the mid-2010s). Regarding the complete study: Disease courses on record covered relapsing-remitting, secondary progressive and progressive-relapsing multiple sclerosis, though some patients had no subtype annotation. The patient repertoires were compared against approximately eleven previously published healthy control repertoires obtained from donors aged 6 to 25 years. A subset of samples was prepared in parallel using single-end sample barcoding, then pooled and co-amplified after Illumina adapter ligation.

In regard to this clonotype: The antigen it binds to is not known. Nothing much larger sits one base from this clone, and base qualities are not available.

Overall study results and their limits: The multiple sclerosis patient group was slightly younger than the control group. Direct clustering with F measure revealed strong co-clustering of samples prepared in the same batch, which led to a batch-effect correction. Patients showed significantly higher frequencies than controls for roughly 5 TRBV segments, among them TRBV5-6, TRBV5-1 and TRBV20-1. Significantly lower normalized Chao1 diversity was found in multiple sclerosis patients than in controls, suggesting substantial peripheral T-cell clonal expansion.

To demonstrate the VDJtools post-analysis software, the study profiled TCR beta repertoires from the peripheral blood of 13 young patients with multiple sclerosis. The multiple sclerosis patients were children and adolescents between roughly 6 and 17 years of age. The library came from PCR. The run used an Illumina HiSeq 2500. To reduce PCR and sequencing biases, unique molecular identifiers were incorporated into the TCR beta cDNA libraries. About 500,000 cDNA molecules were obtained for every 1 to 10 million input T cells, so each molecule roughly corresponded to one T cell. The same protocol used for the earlier healthy control dataset was applied to prepare and sequence the patient libraries. Within a given batch, samples were prepared together, multiplexed and sequenced on the same HiSeq lane. The authors' pipeline ran thus. MIGEC handled the raw barcoded reads, throwing out single-read molecular identifier groups before consensus assembly and CDR3 extraction. VDJtools was used for post-analysis of the clonotype tables, and diversity was normalized by down-sampling every dataset to the size of the smallest sample. In repertoire overlap clustering, CDR3 amino acid sequences, but not nucleotide sequences, were matched to correct batch-related cross-sample contamination. Clones were called with MiXCR by TCRdb after fastp trimmed the public reads at Q25, and only in-frame beta chains were retained. Rows matching on CDR3 protein sequence are summarized as one entry with the most common DNA and genes. The V and J calls and clone size are TCRdb's, not the authors'. For this sample the table gives 650,000 to 850,000 distinct CDR3 sequences, of which approximately 50% were detected only once. The top ten clonotypes cover 4% to 5.5% of the sample.

V sheds 6 bases and J sheds 0 bases, leaving 6 bases between their ends. The CDR3 spans 13 residues, from the cysteine through the phenylalanine. The retained sequence is limited to the CDR3, 39 bases, with the frame set at the first base. CDR1 and CDR2, looked up from the germline V gene (reference sequence), are DFQATT and SNEGSKA. The origin of this receptor is a girl aged 5-17 years with multiple sclerosis. This sequence uses TRBV20-1 and TRBJ2-6; a confident D gene designation cannot be given. Source material: blood. The nucleotides are TGCAGTGCCCGATACTCTGGGGCCAACGTCCTGACTTTC. Its coded protein is CSARYSGANVLTF.